This TCR beta chain is from a study of cytomegalovirus exposure and HLA in healthy donors. The CDR3 loop spans 15 amino acids. Germline V CDR1 and CDR2: MDHEN, SYDVKM. V lost 7 bases and J lost 1; bases outside the gene matches: 6. Primers for the PCR totalled 60 Vbeta and 13 Jbeta. Sequencing used immunoSEQ multiplex PCR; TCRdb keeps in-frame clones, though not all of them. Here the sample spans 89,000 or so clones, around four fifths being singletons. The V call is TRBV28, the J call TRBJ2-3; 9 bases are a match to TRBD2. This receptor was taken from a woman in her late teens or twenties in good health and CMV-seropositive. The sample consisted of PBMCs. The CDR3 nucleotides are TGTGCCAGCAAGCAGGGACTAGCAGGCACAGATACGCAGTATTTT. This sequence encodes CASKQGLAGTDTQYF.